This T cell receptor (beta chain) was sequenced in a study of CXCR3-negative and CXCR3-positive naive CD8 T cells. Study outcomes and limitations: For memory CD8+ cells diversity was much lower, but both naive subsets had comparably high diversity.

The TRB cDNA libraries were prepared by 5' RACE with UMI labels. TCRdb re-called the 5' RACE reads and shows each CDR3 protein once, DNA omitted. The sample table sets out about 62,000 distinct CDR3 sequences. The germline CDR1 and CDR2 sequences are LGHDT and YNNKEL (reference sequence). The CDR3 runs to 19 residues. CD45RO-CCR7+CD27+CD95- cells counted as naive CD8+ T cells. Points on this clonotype: What it binds is unknown.

The TCR originated in a human donor in good health. Some clones in this sample may be carry-over from other donors' samples. The sample was naive CXCR3- CD8+ T cells from blood. Subset given: CD45RO-CCR7+CD27+CD95- naive CD8+ T cells lacking CXCR3 (TNR3-). The V and J genes are TRBV3-1 and TRBJ2-6; no DNA is available, so the TRBD1 call from TCRdb remains unchecked. This CDR3 reads CASSQVRGQEASGANVLTF.